Shown below are 12 T cell receptor beta chains from a single sample sequenced in a study of blood T cell repertoires in COVID-19. Assay: immunoSEQ multiplex PCR; the TCRdb copy retains only in-frame clones and omits some. Of fewer than 250,000 clones listed, about four fifths are singletons. Sequencing input: peripheral blood. The receptors originated from a woman aged 70-85 years with acute or convalescent COVID-19.

This chain joins TRBV7-2 and TRBJ1-3, with 7 bases identical to TRBD1. CDR3 length: 19 residues. Germline assignment: CDR1 SGHTA and CDR2 FQGNSA. Trimming at V came to 1 base and at J to 9 bases, leaving 21 bases not matched to a gene. As DNA, the CDR3 is TGTGCCAGCAGCTTAGTCCCCCACCGGTCCGGACAGGCTGGCAGCACCATATATTTT. Translated, it gives CASSLVPHRSGQAGSTIYF.

The V call is TRBV7-8, the J call TRBJ1-6; TRBD1 matches 7 bases. Germline CDR1 SGHVS, CDR2 FQNEAQ. V dropped 1 base and J dropped 6; count of bases not matched to a gene: 6. The CDR3 spans 16 residues. The CDR3 sequence: CASSLEGQAFNSPLHF. CDR3 nucleotide sequence: TGTGCCAGCAGCTTAGAAGGACAGGCCTTTAATTCACCCCTCCACTTT. The full variable domain, completed using reference TRBV7-8 and TRBJ1-6, is GAGVSQSPRYKVAKRGQDVALRCDPISGHVSLFWYQQALGQGPEFLTYFQNEAQLDKSGLPSDRFFAERPEGSVSTLKIQRTQQEDSAVYLCASSLEGQAFNSPLHFGNGTRLTVT.

The chain has TRBV27 and TRBJ1-2, with 10 bases matching TRBD1. Germline CDR1 reads MNHEY; CDR2 reads SMNVEV (reference sequence). Trimming took 4 bases from V and 12 from J; bases not matched to a gene: 5. This CDR3 is 12 amino acids long. The CDR3 region has the DNA TGTGCCAGCAGTTCGACAGGGGGCGGTCACACCTTC. As protein: CASSSTGGGHTF.

The chain employs TRBV2 and TRBJ2-5; D gene uncertain. The CDR3 covers 13 residues. The V end was cut by 1 base, the J end by 5 bases, with 8 bases between. CDR1 SNHLY and CDR2 FYNNEI come from the germline V gene. CDR3 bases: TGTGCCAGCAGTGAAGGTAGCCGGGAGACCCAGTACTTC. It is translated as CASSEGSRETQYF.

This chain uses TRBV6-5 with TRBJ2-1; TRBD1 matches at 7 bases. The germline CDR1 and CDR2 sequences are MNHEY and SVGAGI. With 2 bases clipped from V and 6 bases from J, the junction kept 7 bases outside the gene matches. This CDR3 contains 15 residues. The CDR3 sequence: CASSYAQGVANEQFF. The CDR3 DNA reads TGTGCCAGCAGTTACGCCCAGGGGGTGGCCAATGAGCAGTTCTTC.

The gene calls are TRBV19 and TRBJ1-1; the D is unclear. The CDR3 length is 14 residues. The V and J ends lost 6 bases and 0 bases respectively, with 11 bases between them. The germline V gene encodes CDR1 LNHDA and CDR2 SQIVND (reference sequence). CDR3 DNA sequence: TGTGCCAGTAGAACACAGACCATGAACACTGAAGCTTTCTTT. Amino acids: CASRTQTMNTEAFF.

In this sample, this clone turned up many times. The rearrangement uses TRBV12-3 or TRBV12-4 and TRBJ1-1; tentatively, D is TRBD1 (5 bases). The CDR3 loop spans 12 amino acids. V was clipped by 5 bases and J by 7 bases, with 11 bases between them. The CDR3: CASSPSGLEAFF. As DNA, the CDR3 is TGTGCCAGCAGTCCTTCGGGACTTGAAGCTTTCTTT.

The rearrangement uses TRBV7-2 and TRBJ2-6; TRBD1 might be the D (6 bases). Trimming removed 6 bases at V and 3 bases at J, with 12 bases between. The germline V gene encodes CDR1 SGHTA and CDR2 FQGNSA. The CDR3 spans 15 residues. This chain's CDR3 is CASRLQGFGANVLTF. The DNA of the CDR3 is TGTGCCAGCAGACTACAGGGTTTTGGGGCCAACGTCCTGACTTTC.

This clone occurred once. V is TRBV9 and J is TRBJ1-1; a weak D match, TRBD1 (5 bases). The CDR3 runs to 15 residues. Germline V gene lookup returns CDR1 SGDLS and CDR2 YYNGEE. Trimming pared 0 bases from V and 1 base from J, leaving 10 bases between. This CDR3 reads CASSVDPQGNTEAFF. The DNA for the CDR3 is TGTGCCAGCAGCGTAGACCCCCAGGGGAACACTGAAGCTTTCTTT.

This clone was seen a few times. The V and J genes are TRBV19 and TRBJ1-1; the D gene is possibly TRBD1 (6 bases). The germline V gene has CDR1 LNHDA and CDR2 SQIVND (reference sequence). V was shortened by 5 bases and J by 0 bases, with 16 bases between the two germline ends. The CDR3 is 16 amino acids. CDR3 bases: TGTGCCAGTAGTCGACCCACAGGGATTCTGAACACTGAAGCTTTCTTT. It translates to CASSRPTGILNTEAFF.

V is TRBV7-2 and J is TRBJ2-7; D perhaps matches TRBD1 (5 bases). The CDR3 runs 16 residues. V dropped 0 bases and J dropped 7 bases, with 19 bases sitting between them. Per the germline V gene, CDR1 is SGHTA and CDR2 is FQGNSA. CDR3 sequence (DNA): TGTGCCAGCAGCTTAGCCTTCGGGCCAAAATCAGGGGAGCAGTACTTC. This codes for CASSLAFGPKSGEQYF.

The genes are TRBV5-4 and TRBJ1-3; TRBD1 is a possible D gene (6 bases). The CDR3 spans 13 residues. Germline V gene sequence: CDR1 SGHNT, CDR2 YYREEE (reference sequence). The V gene lost 4 bases and the J gene lost 3 bases, with 8 bases spanning the gap. CDR3: CASSNRVGNTIYF. CDR3 coding DNA: TGTGCCAGCAGCAACAGGGTTGGAAACACCATATATTTT.